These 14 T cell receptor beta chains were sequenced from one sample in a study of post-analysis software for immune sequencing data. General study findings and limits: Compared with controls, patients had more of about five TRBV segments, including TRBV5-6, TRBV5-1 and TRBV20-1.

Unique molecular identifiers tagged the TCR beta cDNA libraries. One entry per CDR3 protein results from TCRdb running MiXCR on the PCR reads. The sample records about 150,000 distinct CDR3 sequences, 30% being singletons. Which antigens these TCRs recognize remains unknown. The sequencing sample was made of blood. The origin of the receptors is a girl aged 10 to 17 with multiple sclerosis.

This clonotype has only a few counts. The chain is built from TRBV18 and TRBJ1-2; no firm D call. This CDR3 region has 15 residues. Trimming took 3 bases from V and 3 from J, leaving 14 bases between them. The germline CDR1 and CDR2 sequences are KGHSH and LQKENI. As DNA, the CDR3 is TGTGCCAGCTCACCGAGAGAGGTGGTGTACTATGGCTACACCTTC. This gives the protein CASSPREVVYYGYTF.

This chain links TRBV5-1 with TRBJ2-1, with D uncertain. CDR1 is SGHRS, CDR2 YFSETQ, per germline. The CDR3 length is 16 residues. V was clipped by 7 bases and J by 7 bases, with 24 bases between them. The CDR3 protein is CASGLAPARLGNEQFF. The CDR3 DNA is TGCGCCAGCGGCCTGGCCCCTGCGAGGCTGGGGAATGAGCAGTTCTTC.

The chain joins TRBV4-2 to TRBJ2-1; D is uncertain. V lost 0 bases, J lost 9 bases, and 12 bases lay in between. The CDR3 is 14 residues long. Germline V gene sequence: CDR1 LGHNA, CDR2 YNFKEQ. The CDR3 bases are TGTGCCAGCAGCCAAGATCCGATAGCATTTGAGCAGTTCTTC. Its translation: CASSQDPIAFEQFF.

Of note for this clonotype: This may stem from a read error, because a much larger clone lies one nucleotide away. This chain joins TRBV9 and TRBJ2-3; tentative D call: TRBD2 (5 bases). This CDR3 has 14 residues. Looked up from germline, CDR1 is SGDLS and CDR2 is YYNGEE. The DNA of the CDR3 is TGTGCCAGCAGCGGAGGGCAGCCCACAGATGCGCAGTATTTT. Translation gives CASSGGQPTDAQYF.

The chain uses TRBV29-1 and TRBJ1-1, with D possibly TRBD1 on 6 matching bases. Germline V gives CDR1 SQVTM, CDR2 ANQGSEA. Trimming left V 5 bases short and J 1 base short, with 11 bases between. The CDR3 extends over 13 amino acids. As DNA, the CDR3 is TGCAGCGTTACCGGGACACCGAACACTGAAGCTTTCTTT. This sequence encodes CSVTGTPNTEAFF.

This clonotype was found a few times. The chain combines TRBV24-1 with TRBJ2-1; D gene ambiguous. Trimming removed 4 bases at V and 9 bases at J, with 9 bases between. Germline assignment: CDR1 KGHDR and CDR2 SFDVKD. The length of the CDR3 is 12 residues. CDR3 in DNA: TGTGCCACCAGTGACCCGGGCGGTGAGCAGTTCTTC. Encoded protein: CATSDPGGEQFF.

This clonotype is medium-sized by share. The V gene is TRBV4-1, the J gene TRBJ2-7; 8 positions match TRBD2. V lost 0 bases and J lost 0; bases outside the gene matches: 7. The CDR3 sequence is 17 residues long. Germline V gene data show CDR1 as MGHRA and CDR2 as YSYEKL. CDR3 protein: CASSQEVGLANSYEQYF. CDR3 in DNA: TGCGCCAGCAGCCAAGAGGTCGGACTAGCAAACTCCTACGAGCAGTACTTC.

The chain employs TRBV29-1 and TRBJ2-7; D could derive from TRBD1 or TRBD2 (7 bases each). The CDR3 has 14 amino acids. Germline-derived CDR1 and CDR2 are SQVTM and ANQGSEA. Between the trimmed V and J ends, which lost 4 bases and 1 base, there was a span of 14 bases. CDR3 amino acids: CSVGAQGGSYEQYF. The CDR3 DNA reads TGCAGCGTTGGGGCTCAGGGGGGGTCCTACGAGCAGTACTTC.

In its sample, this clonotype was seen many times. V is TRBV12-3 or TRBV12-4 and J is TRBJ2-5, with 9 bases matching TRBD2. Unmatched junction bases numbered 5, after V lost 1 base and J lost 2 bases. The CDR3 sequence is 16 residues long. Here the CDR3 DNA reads TGTGCCAGCAGTTTAGGGCGACTAGCGGTGCAAGAGACCCAGTACTTC. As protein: CASSLGRLAVQETQYF.

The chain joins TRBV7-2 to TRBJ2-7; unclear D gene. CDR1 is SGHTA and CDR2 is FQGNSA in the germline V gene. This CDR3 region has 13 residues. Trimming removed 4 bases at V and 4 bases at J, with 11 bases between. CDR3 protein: CASSSLGWYEQYF. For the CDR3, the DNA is TGTGCCAGCAGCTCTCTCGGATGGTACGAGCAGTACTTC.

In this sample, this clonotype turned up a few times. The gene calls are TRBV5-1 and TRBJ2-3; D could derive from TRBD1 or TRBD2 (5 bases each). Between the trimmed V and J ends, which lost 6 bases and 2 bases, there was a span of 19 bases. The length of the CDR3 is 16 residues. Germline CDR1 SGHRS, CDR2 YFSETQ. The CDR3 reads CASIQAPGTNTDTQYF. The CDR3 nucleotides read TGCGCCAGCATACAAGCCCCCGGGACCAACACAGATACGCAGTATTTT. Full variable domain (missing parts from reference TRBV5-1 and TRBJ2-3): KAGVTQTPRYLIKTRGQQVTLSCSPISGHRSVSWYQQTPGQGLQFLFEYFSETQRNKGNFPGRFSGRQFSNSRSEMNVSTLELGDSALYLCASIQAPGTNTDTQYFGPGTRLTVL.

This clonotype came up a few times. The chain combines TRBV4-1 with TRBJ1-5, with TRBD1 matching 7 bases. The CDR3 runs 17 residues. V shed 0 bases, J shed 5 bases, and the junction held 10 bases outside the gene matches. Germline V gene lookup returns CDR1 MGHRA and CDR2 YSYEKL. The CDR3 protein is CASSQEDGDRDYQPQHF. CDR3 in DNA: TGCGCCAGCAGCCAAGAAGACGGCGACAGGGATTATCAGCCCCAGCATTTT.

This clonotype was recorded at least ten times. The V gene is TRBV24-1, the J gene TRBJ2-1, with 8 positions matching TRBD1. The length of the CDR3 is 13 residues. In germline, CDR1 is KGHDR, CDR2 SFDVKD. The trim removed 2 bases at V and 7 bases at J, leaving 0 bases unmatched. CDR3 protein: CATSDWDRNEQFF. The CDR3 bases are TGTGCCACCAGTGATTGGGACAGGAATGAGCAGTTCTTC.

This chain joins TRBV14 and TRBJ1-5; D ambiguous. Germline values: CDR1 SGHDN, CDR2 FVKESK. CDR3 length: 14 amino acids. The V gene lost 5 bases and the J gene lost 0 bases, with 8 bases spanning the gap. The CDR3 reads CASSKAGSNQPQHF. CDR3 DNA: TGTGCCAGCAGCAAGGCGGGTAGCAATCAGCCCCAGCATTTT.